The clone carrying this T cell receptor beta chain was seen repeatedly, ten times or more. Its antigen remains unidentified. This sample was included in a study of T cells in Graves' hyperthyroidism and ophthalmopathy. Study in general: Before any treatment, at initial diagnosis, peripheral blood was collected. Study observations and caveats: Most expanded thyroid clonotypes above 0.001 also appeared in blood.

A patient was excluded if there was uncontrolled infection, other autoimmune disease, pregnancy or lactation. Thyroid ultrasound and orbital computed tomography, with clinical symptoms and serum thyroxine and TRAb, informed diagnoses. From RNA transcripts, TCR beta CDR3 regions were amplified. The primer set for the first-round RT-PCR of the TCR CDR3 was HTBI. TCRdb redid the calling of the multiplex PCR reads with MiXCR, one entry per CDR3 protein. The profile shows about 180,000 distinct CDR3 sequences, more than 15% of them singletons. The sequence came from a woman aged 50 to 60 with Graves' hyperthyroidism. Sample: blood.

In DNA, the CDR3 is TGCAGTGCTAGCCGGGACAGGGATCAGCCCCAGCATTTT. Protein sequence: CSASRDRDQPQHF. The rearrangement uses TRBV20-1 and TRBJ1-5; the match to TRBD1 covers 9 bases. This CDR3 comprises 13 residues. V was pared by 3 bases and J by 5 bases, with 2 bases of the junction left unmatched. The germline gives CDR1 DFQATT, CDR2 SNEGSKA (reference sequence).